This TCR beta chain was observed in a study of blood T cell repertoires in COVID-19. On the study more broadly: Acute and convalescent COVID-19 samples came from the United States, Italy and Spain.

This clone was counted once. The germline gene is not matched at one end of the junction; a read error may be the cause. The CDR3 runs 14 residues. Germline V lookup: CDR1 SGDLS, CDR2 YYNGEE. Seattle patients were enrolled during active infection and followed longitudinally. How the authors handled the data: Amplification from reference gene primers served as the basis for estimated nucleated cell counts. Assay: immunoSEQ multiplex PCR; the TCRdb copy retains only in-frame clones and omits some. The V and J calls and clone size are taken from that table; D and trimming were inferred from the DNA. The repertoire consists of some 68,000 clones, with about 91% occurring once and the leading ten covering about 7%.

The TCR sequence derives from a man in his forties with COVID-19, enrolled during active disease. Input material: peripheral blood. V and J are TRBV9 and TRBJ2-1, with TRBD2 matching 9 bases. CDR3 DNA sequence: TGTGCCAGCAGCAAAACCGGGACTAGCATTGAGGAGTTCTTC. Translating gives CASSKTGTSIEEFF.